The rows below give T cell receptor beta chains drawn from one sample of a study of blood T cells in healthy people across ages. TCRdb re-called the 5' RACE reads through MiXCR, storing one row per CDR3 protein. The sample yields about 940,000 distinct CDR3 sequences, under 50% seen once. The source material was blood. These receptors were collected from a man aged 30 to 39 in good health. Both conserved end residues are part of each CDR3. Fields, in order: V gene, J gene, clone size, D gene, CDR3 DNA, CDR3 protein. A D gene is named only where the DNA matches it firmly. Expanded clones are given a class, and other clones once, few, many or no size at all.

>TRBV6-6|TRBJ2-7|-|TRBD1
TGTGCGCTACCGGGACAGGCTCCCCACGTCTACGAGCAGTACTTC
CALPGQAPHVYEQYF
>TRBV3-1|TRBJ1-5|-|TRBD1
TGTGCCAGCAGCCACGGACAGGGAGATAATCAGCCCCAGCATTTT
CASSHGQGDNQPQHF
>TRBV14|TRBJ1-4|-|-
TGTGCCAGCAGCCTGATGGAGGGCGGAACTAATGAAAAACTGTTTTTT
CASSLMEGGTNEKLFF
>TRBV5-1|TRBJ2-7|few|TRBD1
TGCGCCAGCCAAACGGGGACAGCCTCCTACGAGCAGTACTTC
CASQTGTASYEQYF
>TRBV7-2|TRBJ1-2|many|TRBD1
TGTGCCAGCAGCGGGTCCGGGACAGGGGGCCCTACTAACTATGGCTACACCTTC
CASSGSGTGGPTNYGYTF
>TRBV29-1|TRBJ1-2|-|TRBD1
TGCAGCGTTCTGGCAGGGGGCGGCTACACCTTC
CSVLAGGGYTF
>TRBV20-1|TRBJ2-1|many|-
TGCAGTGCGCAGCTCAATGAGCAGTTCTTC
CSAQLNEQFF
>TRBV9|TRBJ1-2|-|-
TGTGCCAGCAGCGTAGCTCTGACGTTGGGTGGCTACACCTTC
CASSVALTLGGYTF
>TRBV7-9|TRBJ2-5|-|-
TGTGCCAGCAGGCAGGGAGTATGGGAAGAGACCCAGTACTTC
CASRQGVWEETQYF
>TRBV4-1|TRBJ1-4|few|-
TGCGCCAGCAGCCAAGGGGTCGGGCGAAAACTGTTTTTT
CASSQGVGRKLFF
>TRBV6-6|TRBJ1-5|few|TRBD1
TGTGCCAGCAGTTCCGGACAGGTCCTTAGCAATCAGCCCCAGCATTTT
CASSSGQVLSNQPQHF
>TRBV4-1|TRBJ1-1|-|-
TGCGCCAGCAGCCAAGGCGCCGGACTAATGAACACTGAAGCTTTCTTT
CASSQGAGLMNTEAFF
>TRBV7-2|TRBJ2-7|-|-
TGTGCCAGCAGCGATAGGGCAGGGGCCTACGAGCAGTACTTC
CASSDRAGAYEQYF
>TRBV7-2|TRBJ2-5|-|TRBD2
TGTGCCAGCACCCCAAATACCGCGGGACTAGCGCCGTACAATCAGTACTTC
CASTPNTAGLAPYNQYF
>TRBV28|TRBJ2-2|-|-
TGTGCCAGCAGTTTCCCCACTAATGACCTGAACACCGGGGAGCTGTTTTTT
CASSFPTNDLNTGELFF
>TRBV11-2|TRBJ2-7|-|TRBD1
TGTGCCAGCAGCCAGGGACAGCTGGAGCAGTACTTC
CASSQGQLEQYF
>TRBV4-1|TRBJ2-1|-|TRBD1
TGCGCCAGCAGCCAAGAAAGGACAGGGAACAATGAGCAGTTCTTC
CASSQERTGNNEQFF
>TRBV2|TRBJ1-4|-|-
TGTGCCAGCAGTGAAGGGAGGACAACTAATGAAAAACTGTTTTTT
CASSEGRTTNEKLFF
>TRBV30|TRBJ1-2|few|-
TGTGCCTGGAGTATCTCTTCCTATGGCTACACCTTC
CAWSISSYGYTF
>TRBV5-1|TRBJ2-3|-|TRBD1
TGCGCCAGCAGCAACGGACAGGGATCAGATACGCAGTATTTT
CASSNGQGSDTQYF
>TRBV15|TRBJ1-2|few|-
TGTGCCACCAGCAGAGATCAGTTTCTCTATGGCTACACCTTC
CATSRDQFLYGYTF
>TRBV3-1|TRBJ2-2|few|TRBD1
TGTGCCAGCAGCCAGGGGACAGGGATCGGGGAGCTGTTTTTT
CASSQGTGIGELFF
>TRBV7-2|TRBJ2-3|-|-
TGTGCCAGCAGCCCCGTTTGGGATACGCAGTATTTT
CASSPVWDTQYF
>TRBV7-9|TRBJ2-7|few|-
TGTGCCAGCAGCTCCATGGACGGAGCCTCCTACGAGCAGTACTTC
CASSSMDGASYEQYF
>TRBV20-1|TRBJ1-5|-|TRBD1
TGCAGTGCCCCGGGGACAGGGAAATTCGTTTATAGCAATCAGCCCCAGCATTTT
CSAPGTGKFVYSNQPQHF
>TRBV7-8|TRBJ2-7|-|TRBD1
TGTGCCAGCAGCCTAGGGACAGGGGTCCCCTACGAGCAGTACTTC
CASSLGTGVPYEQYF
>TRBV7-8|TRBJ1-6|-|TRBD1
TGTGCCAGCAGCCCGAGGCAGGCCGGACAGGGAGATTCACCCCTCCACTTT
CASSPRQAGQGDSPLHF
>TRBV7-9|TRBJ2-5|few|-
TGTGCCAGCAGGCCAACTAGGGGGAACCAAGAGACCCAGTACTTC
CASRPTRGNQETQYF
>TRBV4-1|TRBJ2-1|few|-
TGCGCCAGCAGCCAAACCTGGCTCGAAGAGCAGTTCTTC
CASSQTWLEEQFF
>TRBV7-3|TRBJ1-2|few|TRBD1
TGTGCCAGCAGCTCCGGACAGGGTGAAGGCTACACCTTC
CASSSGQGEGYTF
>TRBV4-2|TRBJ1-1|-|TRBD1
TGTGCCAGCACCCCGGGACAGGTCTCCTCGGGGGCTTTCTTT
CASTPGQVSSGAFF
>TRBV20-1|TRBJ1-5|-|-
TGCAGTGCTAGAGATGAATCGGATCAGCCCCAGCATTTT
CSARDESDQPQHF
>TRBV27|TRBJ1-5|-|TRBD1
TGTGCCAGCAGACCCGGACAGGGGGCTCGTAGCAATCAGCCCCAGCATTTT
CASRPGQGARSNQPQHF
>TRBV5-1|TRBJ2-1|few|-
TGTGCCTCCAGCAGGGAAGGATACAATGAGCAGTTCTTC
CASSREGYNEQFF
>TRBV28|TRBJ2-7|-|-
TGTGCCAGCAGTTTATACAGGGTTAGCCCCTACGAGCAGTACTTC
CASSLYRVSPYEQYF
>TRBV6-6|TRBJ1-5|-|TRBD1
TGTGCCAGCAGTTACCGGGACAGGGTCGAGGGTCAGCCCCAGCATTTT
CASSYRDRVEGQPQHF
>TRBV18|TRBJ2-3|-|-
TGTGCCAGCTCAGCCGACCGGGATACGCAGTATTTT
CASSADRDTQYF
>TRBV6-5|TRBJ1-1|-|-
TGTGCCAGCAGTTACGGAGACAGTATTCCACGGACTGAAGCTTTCTTT
CASSYGDSIPRTEAFF
>TRBV9|TRBJ1-2|-|-
TGTGCCAGCAGCGGGATAAGGACCGCTTATGGCTACACCTTC
CASSGIRTAYGYTF
>TRBV27|TRBJ2-3|-|-
TGTGCCAGCAGTTTCCGGGATTTATCCACAGATACGCAGTATTTT
CASSFRDLSTDTQYF
>TRBV20-1|TRBJ2-5|few|-
TGCAGTGCTAGAGTTGGGGGCCAAGAGACCCAGTACTTC
CSARVGGQETQYF
>TRBV18|TRBJ1-2|few|-
TGTGCCAGCTCAGACGGGGGGACCCACTATGGCTACACCTTC
CASSDGGTHYGYTF
>TRBV11-1|TRBJ1-1|-|TRBD1
TGTGCCAGCAGCCAACTGGACAGGGGGCGATCGAACACTGAAGCTTTCTTT
CASSQLDRGRSNTEAFF
>TRBV6-1|TRBJ1-2|-|-
TGTGCCAGTCCACACCCGGGAGATAATGAACAGGACTATGGCTACACCTTC
CASPHPGDNEQDYGYTF
>TRBV20-1|TRBJ2-1|-|TRBD2
TGCAGTGCTAGAGATCCGACTAGCGGGTCAGTCCATGAGCAGTTCTTC
CSARDPTSGSVHEQFF
>TRBV11-3|TRBJ2-3|-|-
TGTGCCAGCAGCTCCGAAACTAGGGGGGATACGCAGTATTTT
CASSSETRGDTQYF
>TRBV6-1|TRBJ1-1|-|-
TGTGCCAGCACCAGACCAGGGGAACCCAGGGAAGCTTTCTTT
CASTRPGEPREAFF
>TRBV6-5|TRBJ2-7|many|-
TGTGCCAGCAGACTGCTAGTGGGGTCCTACGAGCAGTACTTC
CASRLLVGSYEQYF
>TRBV29-1|TRBJ1-1|few|-
TGCAGTGCCGCGGACGGGTATATTGAAGCTTTCTTT
CSAADGYIEAFF